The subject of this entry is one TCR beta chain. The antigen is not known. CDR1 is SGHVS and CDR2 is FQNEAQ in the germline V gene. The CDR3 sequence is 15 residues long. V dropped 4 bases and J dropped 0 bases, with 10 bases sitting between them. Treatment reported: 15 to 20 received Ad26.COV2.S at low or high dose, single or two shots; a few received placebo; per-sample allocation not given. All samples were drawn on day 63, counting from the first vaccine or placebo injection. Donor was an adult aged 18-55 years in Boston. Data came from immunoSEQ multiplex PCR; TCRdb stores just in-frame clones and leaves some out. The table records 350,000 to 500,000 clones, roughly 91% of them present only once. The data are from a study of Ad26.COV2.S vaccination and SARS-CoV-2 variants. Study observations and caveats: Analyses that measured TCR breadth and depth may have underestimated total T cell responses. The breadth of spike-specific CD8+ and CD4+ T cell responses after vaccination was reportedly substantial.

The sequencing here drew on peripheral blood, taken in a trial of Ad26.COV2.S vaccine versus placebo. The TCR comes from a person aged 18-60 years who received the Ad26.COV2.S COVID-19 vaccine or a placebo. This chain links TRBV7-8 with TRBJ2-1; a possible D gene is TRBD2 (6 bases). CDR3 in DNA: TGTGCCAGCAGCTCCAGCGGGCCCTCCTACAATGAGCAGTTCTTC. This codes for CASSSSGPSYNEQFF.